The clone carrying this T cell receptor (beta chain) was found a few times. These data are taken from a study of blood T cell repertoires in COVID-19. Whole-study context: Samples of COVID-19 (acute and convalescent) were obtained from the United States, Italy and Spain.

In the authors' workflow: Nucleated cell counts were estimated from reference gene primer amplification. TCRdb keeps only in-frame clones here, not all; method: immunoSEQ multiplex PCR. V and J calls and clone size come straight from that table; D and trimming were deduced from the DNA. The sample shows 55,000 to 70,000 clones, about 80% of them seen only once. V lost 2 bases, J lost 0 bases, and 7 bases lay in between. Germline lookup yields CDR1 ENHRY and CDR2 SYGVKD. The CDR3 sequence is 14 residues long. V usage is TRBV10-3 and J usage is TRBJ1-2; tentative D call: TRBD1 (5 bases). The receptor's source is a woman in her sixties or seventies with acute or convalescent COVID-19. Sample: peripheral blood. CDR3 protein: CAISEAGTNYGYTF. Here the CDR3 DNA reads TGTGCCATCAGTGAGGCAGGGACTAACTATGGCTACACCTTC.